This T cell receptor beta chain was documented in a study of technical replicates of blood from a few donors (dated by TCRdb to 2016 to 2017). With regard to this clone: Its recognized antigen is unknown. No much larger clone exists at a distance of one base, and base qualities are not known.

The library came from the immunoSEQ multiplex PCR assay. The source is immuneACCESS, and TCRdb retained only in-frame sequences with V and J called. Part of the clones is not carried over; for the studies checked, unresolved V genes explain less than half of this, and the remainder is unexplained. The sample data list over 75,000 clones, and under 97% of these were observed just once. Of the sample, approximately 0.22% is held by the ten largest clones. Material for sequencing was T cells isolated from PBMCs. The receptor comes from a human donor in good health.

CDR3 region: CASSDSGYRNTIYF. The DNA is as follows: TGCGCCAGCAGCGATTCTGGTTACAGAAACACCATATATTTT. The V and J segments used are TRBV4-1 and TRBJ1-3; the D gene cannot be named for sure. V and J lose 5 bases and 5 bases, and a span of 13 bases separates them. Via the germline V gene, CDR1 is MGHRA and CDR2 YSYEKL. CDR3 length: 14 amino acids, cysteine to phenylalanine. CDR3 DNA only is kept here, 42 bases in frame from base 1.